This paragraph reports one T cell receptor beta chain. The sample originates from a study of tumour-infiltrating T cells in Burkitt lymphoma. The wider study: Productive clonality predicted overall and progression-free survival.

Libraries were prepared by immunoSEQ multiplex PCR; TCRdb keeps only in-frame clonotypes and omits some of them. Counted here are roughly 15,000 clones, about 75% occurring once; the ten biggest clones make up roughly 7%. Germline V gives CDR1 SGHAT, CDR2 FQNNGV. The CDR3 runs to 15 residues. V lost 0 bases, J lost 15 bases, and 10 bases stayed unmatched. The source material was tumor tissue. The clonotype comes from a human donor with diffuse large B-cell lymphoma. The chain joins TRBV11-2 to TRBJ2-1; 11 bases match TRBD1. The CDR3 loop is CASSLDDRSGTGGFF. The CDR3 coding sequence is TGTGCCAGCAGCTTAGATGACCGATCCGGGACAGGGGGGTTCTTC.